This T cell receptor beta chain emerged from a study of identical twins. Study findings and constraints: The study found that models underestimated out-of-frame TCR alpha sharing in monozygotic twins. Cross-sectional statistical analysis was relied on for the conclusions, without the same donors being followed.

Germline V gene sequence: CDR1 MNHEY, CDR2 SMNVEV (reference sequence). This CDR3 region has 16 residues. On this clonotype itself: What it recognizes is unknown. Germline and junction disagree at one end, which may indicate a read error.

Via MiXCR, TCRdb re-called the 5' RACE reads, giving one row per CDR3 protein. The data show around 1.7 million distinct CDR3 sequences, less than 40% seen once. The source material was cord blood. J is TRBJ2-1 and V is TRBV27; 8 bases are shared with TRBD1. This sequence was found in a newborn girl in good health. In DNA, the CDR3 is TGTGCCAGCAGGAGCCTCGGACAGGGAGACTACAATGTGCAGTTCTTC. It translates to CASRSLGQGDYNVQFF.